This is a list of T cell receptor beta chains from one sample in a study of identical twins. A single record per CDR3 protein comes from TCRdb applying MiXCR to the 5' RACE reads. The data show about 550,000 distinct CDR3 sequences, around 22% seen once. These data are also associated with another study on yellow fever vaccine responses in identical twins.

Sequencing was carried out using CD4+ T cells sorted from blood. These receptors originate from a woman aged 18-29 years in good health. Both conserved end residues are part of each CDR3. The order of the fields is D gene, V gene, J gene, clone size, CDR3 DNA, CDR3 protein. A D gene is named only where the DNA matches it firmly. Size values are once, few and many counts, or a class for expanded clones, and some rows have none.

d_call: TRBD2
v_call: TRBV19
j_call: TRBJ2-1
clone_size: many
cdr3_nt: TGTGCCAGTAGTACGCGGGAGGGCCGCTACAATGAGCAGTTCTTC
cdr3_aa: CASSTREGRYNEQFF

d_call: TRBD1
v_call: TRBV7-9
j_call: TRBJ1-1
clone_size: many
cdr3_nt: TGTGCCAGCAGCGAGGGGGACAGGGAAGCTTTCTTT
cdr3_aa: CASSEGDREAFF

d_call: TRBD1
v_call: TRBV11-2
j_call: TRBJ2-1
clone_size: .
cdr3_nt: TGTGCCAGCAAGGACAGGTTAGGCTATGAGCAGTTCTTC
cdr3_aa: CASKDRLGYEQFF

d_call: .
v_call: TRBV6-1
j_call: TRBJ2-1
clone_size: few
cdr3_nt: TGTGCCAGCAGTGAAGCTAGCGCGGACAATGAGCAGTTCTTC
cdr3_aa: CASSEASADNEQFF

d_call: TRBD2
v_call: TRBV2
j_call: TRBJ2-2
clone_size: .
cdr3_nt: TGTGCCAGCAGGGGTAGCGGGAGTATGACCGGGGAGCTGTTTTTT
cdr3_aa: CASRGSGSMTGELFF

d_call: .
v_call: TRBV12-3/TRBV12-4
j_call: TRBJ2-2
clone_size: .
cdr3_nt: TGTGCCAGCAGTTTGGGTAACCTAATGGGAACCGGGGAGCTGTTTTTT
cdr3_aa: CASSLGNLMGTGELFF

d_call: .
v_call: TRBV28
j_call: TRBJ2-3
clone_size: .
cdr3_nt: TGTGCCAGCAGTCCACAGGGAAGGGGCACAGATACGCAGTATTTT
cdr3_aa: CASSPQGRGTDTQYF

d_call: .
v_call: TRBV5-6
j_call: TRBJ2-7
clone_size: few
cdr3_nt: TGTGCCAGCAGCTTTAAGGGCTCCTACGAGCAGTACTTC
cdr3_aa: CASSFKGSYEQYF

d_call: TRBD1
v_call: TRBV5-5
j_call: TRBJ2-1
clone_size: few
cdr3_nt: TGTGCCAGCAGCTTGGGATCCGGGACAGCCTTACTTGAGCAGTTCTTC
cdr3_aa: CASSLGSGTALLEQFF

d_call: .
v_call: TRBV3-1
j_call: TRBJ2-4
clone_size: .
cdr3_nt: TGTGCCAGCAGCCCCTATCTTGGACATACCCTCGGGGCCAAAAACATTCAGTACTTC
cdr3_aa: CASSPYLGHTLGAKNIQYF

d_call: .
v_call: TRBV5-5
j_call: TRBJ2-4
clone_size: .
cdr3_nt: TGTGCCAGCAGCCCGGGGACCGTAGCCAAAAACATTCAGTACTTC
cdr3_aa: CASSPGTVAKNIQYF

d_call: TRBD1
v_call: TRBV11-2
j_call: TRBJ1-1
clone_size: .
cdr3_nt: TGTGCCAGCAGGATGACAGGGTCGAGCTCTGAAGCTTTCTTT
cdr3_aa: CASRMTGSSSEAFF

d_call: TRBD2
v_call: TRBV28
j_call: TRBJ2-1
clone_size: .
cdr3_nt: TGTGCAGCGGGGGGAGGCCCGATACATGAGCAGTTCTTC
cdr3_aa: CAAGGGPIHEQFF

d_call: .
v_call: TRBV2
j_call: TRBJ2-1
clone_size: .
cdr3_nt: TGTGCCAGCAGTGCTAGTCCTATAAAGAGACCCTACAATGAGCAGTTCTTC
cdr3_aa: CASSASPIKRPYNEQFF

d_call: TRBD2
v_call: TRBV20-1
j_call: TRBJ2-1
clone_size: .
cdr3_nt: TGCAGTGCTCGCCACCTCATACTAGCGGGAGGGTCTAATGAGCAGTTCTTC
cdr3_aa: CSARHLILAGGSNEQFF

d_call: TRBD2
v_call: TRBV3-1
j_call: TRBJ2-6
clone_size: few
cdr3_nt: TGTGCCAGCAGCTTGCGGACTAGCGGGAGTCGGACTGGGGCCAACGTCCTGACTTTC
cdr3_aa: CASSLRTSGSRTGANVLTF

d_call: .
v_call: TRBV20-1
j_call: TRBJ2-5
clone_size: .
cdr3_nt: TGCAGTGCTAGATCGGGGACACAAGAGACCCAGTACTTC
cdr3_aa: CSARSGTQETQYF

d_call: .
v_call: TRBV12-3/TRBV12-4
j_call: TRBJ2-2
clone_size: many
cdr3_nt: TGTGCCAGCAGATTGAACACCGGGGAGCTGTTTTTT
cdr3_aa: CASRLNTGELFF

d_call: .
v_call: TRBV24-1
j_call: TRBJ2-2
clone_size: .
cdr3_nt: TGTGCCACCAGTGACCTGGGACACGGGGAGCTGTTTTTT
cdr3_aa: CATSDLGHGELFF

d_call: TRBD2
v_call: TRBV5-1
j_call: TRBJ2-3
clone_size: .
cdr3_nt: TGCGCCAGCAGCTTTAGCGGGAGTTCGGCAGATACGCAGTATTTT
cdr3_aa: CASSFSGSSADTQYF

d_call: TRBD1
v_call: TRBV5-1
j_call: TRBJ2-5
clone_size: few
cdr3_nt: TGCGCCAGCAGCTATGAATTCTCCGGGACAGGGGGAGAGACCCAGTACTTC
cdr3_aa: CASSYEFSGTGGETQYF

d_call: .
v_call: TRBV11-1
j_call: TRBJ1-1
clone_size: few
cdr3_nt: TGTGCCAGCAGCTTACAGAGCTTGAACACTGAAGCTTTCTTT
cdr3_aa: CASSLQSLNTEAFF

d_call: .
v_call: TRBV4-1
j_call: TRBJ2-2
clone_size: .
cdr3_nt: TGCGCCAGCAGCCAAGATCAGGGTGCCGGGGAGCTGTTTTTT
cdr3_aa: CASSQDQGAGELFF

d_call: .
v_call: TRBV29-1
j_call: TRBJ2-6
clone_size: many
cdr3_nt: TGCAGCGTTCGGTTCTCTGGGGCCAACGTCCTGACTTTC
cdr3_aa: CSVRFSGANVLTF

d_call: .
v_call: TRBV5-6
j_call: TRBJ2-3
clone_size: .
cdr3_nt: TGTGCCAGCAGCGCCATTAGACTGGACACAGATACGCAGTATTTT
cdr3_aa: CASSAIRLDTDTQYF

d_call: .
v_call: TRBV27
j_call: TRBJ2-7
clone_size: .
cdr3_nt: TGTGCCAGCAGTCAATACAGGACTGGGGAGCAGTACTTC
cdr3_aa: CASSQYRTGEQYF

d_call: .
v_call: TRBV20-1
j_call: TRBJ2-1
clone_size: once
cdr3_nt: TGCAGTGCTAGAGATCAGGCTACCCTCGACAATGAGCAGTTCTTC
cdr3_aa: CSARDQATLDNEQFF

d_call: TRBD1
v_call: TRBV2
j_call: TRBJ1-6
clone_size: .
cdr3_nt: TGTGCCACCCGGACAGGGGATAATTCACCCCTCCACTTT
cdr3_aa: CATRTGDNSPLHF

d_call: TRBD2
v_call: TRBV12-3/TRBV12-4
j_call: TRBJ2-2
clone_size: many
cdr3_nt: TGTGCCAGCAGCCTTAGCGGGAGGGCCTTCGGGGAGCTGTTTTTT
cdr3_aa: CASSLSGRAFGELFF

d_call: .
v_call: TRBV15
j_call: TRBJ2-7
clone_size: .
cdr3_nt: TGTGCCACCAGCAGAGATCGCCCTGACTACGAGCAGTACTTC
cdr3_aa: CATSRDRPDYEQYF

d_call: TRBD2
v_call: TRBV6-2/TRBV6-3
j_call: TRBJ2-1
clone_size: .
cdr3_nt: TGTGCCAGCAGACCTAGCGGGGGGGCTCCCTACAATGAGCAGTTCTTC
cdr3_aa: CASRPSGGAPYNEQFF

d_call: TRBD2
v_call: TRBV5-1
j_call: TRBJ2-5
clone_size: .
cdr3_nt: TGCGCCAGCAGGGGGACTAGCGCATCTGGGGAGGAGACCCAGTACTTC
cdr3_aa: CASRGTSASGEETQYF

d_call: .
v_call: TRBV29-1
j_call: TRBJ1-2
clone_size: few
cdr3_nt: TGCAGCGTGGGGGGGGGCGTGAAAAACACCTTC
cdr3_aa: CSVGGGVKNTF